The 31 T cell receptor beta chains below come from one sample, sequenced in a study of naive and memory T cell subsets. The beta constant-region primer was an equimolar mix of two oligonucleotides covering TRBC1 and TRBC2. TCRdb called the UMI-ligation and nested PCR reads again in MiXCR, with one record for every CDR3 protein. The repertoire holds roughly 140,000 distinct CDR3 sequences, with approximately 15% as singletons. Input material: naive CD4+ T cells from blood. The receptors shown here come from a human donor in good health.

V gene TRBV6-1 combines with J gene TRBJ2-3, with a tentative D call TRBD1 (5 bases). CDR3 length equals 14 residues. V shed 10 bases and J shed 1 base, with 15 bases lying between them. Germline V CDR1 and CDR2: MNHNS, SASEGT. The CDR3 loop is CAMSGLVGTDTQYF. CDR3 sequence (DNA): TGTGCCATGTCAGGGTTGGTGGGCACAGATACGCAGTATTTT.

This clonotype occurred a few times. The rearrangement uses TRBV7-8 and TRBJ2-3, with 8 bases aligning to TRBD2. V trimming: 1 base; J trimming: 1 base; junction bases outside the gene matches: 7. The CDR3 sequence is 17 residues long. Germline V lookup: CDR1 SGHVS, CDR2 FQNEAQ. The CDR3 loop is CASSLGAGAIGTDTQYF. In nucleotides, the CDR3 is TGTGCCAGCAGCTTAGGAGCGGGGGCGATCGGCACAGATACGCAGTATTTT. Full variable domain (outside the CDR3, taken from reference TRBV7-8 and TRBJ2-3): GAGVSQSPRYKVAKRGQDVALRCDPISGHVSLFWYQQALGQGPEFLTYFQNEAQLDKSGLPSDRFFAERPEGSVSTLKIQRTQQEDSAVYLCASSLGAGAIGTDTQYFGPGTRLTVL.

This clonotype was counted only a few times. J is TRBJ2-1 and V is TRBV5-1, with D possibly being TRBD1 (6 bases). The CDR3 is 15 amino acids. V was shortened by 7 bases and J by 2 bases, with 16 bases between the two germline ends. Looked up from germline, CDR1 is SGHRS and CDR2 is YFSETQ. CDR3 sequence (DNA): TGCGCCAGCCCTTGGCAGGGGCTTCCCTACAATGAGCAGTTCTTC. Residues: CASPWQGLPYNEQFF. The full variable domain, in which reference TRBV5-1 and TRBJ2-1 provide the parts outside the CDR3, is KAGVTQTPRYLIKTRGQQVTLSCSPISGHRSVSWYQQTPGQGLQFLFEYFSETQRNKGNFPGRFSGRQFSNSRSEMNVSTLELGDSALYLCASPWQGLPYNEQFFGPGTRLTVL.

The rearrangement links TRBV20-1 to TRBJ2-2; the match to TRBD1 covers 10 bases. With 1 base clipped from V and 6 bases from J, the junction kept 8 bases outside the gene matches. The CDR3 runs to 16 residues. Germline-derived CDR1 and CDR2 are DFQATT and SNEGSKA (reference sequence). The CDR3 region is CSARVGRQGASGELFF. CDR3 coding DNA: TGCAGTGCTAGAGTTGGGAGACAGGGGGCGTCCGGGGAGCTGTTTTTT.

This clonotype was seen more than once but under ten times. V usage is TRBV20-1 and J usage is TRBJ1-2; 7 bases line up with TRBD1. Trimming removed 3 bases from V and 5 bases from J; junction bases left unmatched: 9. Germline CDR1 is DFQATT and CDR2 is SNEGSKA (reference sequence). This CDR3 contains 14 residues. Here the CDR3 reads CSASTGSRGYGYTF. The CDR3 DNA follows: TGCAGTGCTAGTACAGGGTCCAGGGGGTATGGCTACACCTTC.

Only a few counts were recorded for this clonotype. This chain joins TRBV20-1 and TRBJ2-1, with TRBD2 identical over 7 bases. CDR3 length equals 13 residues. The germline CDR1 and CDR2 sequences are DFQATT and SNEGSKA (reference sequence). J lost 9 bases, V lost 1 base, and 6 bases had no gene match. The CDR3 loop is CSARAGGLGEQFF. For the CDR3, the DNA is TGCAGTGCTAGAGCGGGGGGACTGGGTGAGCAGTTCTTC.

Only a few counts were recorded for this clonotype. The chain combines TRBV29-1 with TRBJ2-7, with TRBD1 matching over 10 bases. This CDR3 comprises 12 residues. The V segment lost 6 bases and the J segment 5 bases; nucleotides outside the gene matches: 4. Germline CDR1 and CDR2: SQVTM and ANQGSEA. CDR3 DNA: TGCAGCGTCCGGGACAGGGGACACGAGCAGTACTTC. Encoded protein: CSVRDRGHEQYF.

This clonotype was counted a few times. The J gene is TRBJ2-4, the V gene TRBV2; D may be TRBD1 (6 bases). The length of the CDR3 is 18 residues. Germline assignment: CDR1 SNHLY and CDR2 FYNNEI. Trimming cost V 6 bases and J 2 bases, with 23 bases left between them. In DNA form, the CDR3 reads TGTGCCAGCAGCCTACTCAGGACAGATTTTACTCCCAAAAACATTCAGTACTTC. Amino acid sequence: CASSLLRTDFTPKNIQYF.

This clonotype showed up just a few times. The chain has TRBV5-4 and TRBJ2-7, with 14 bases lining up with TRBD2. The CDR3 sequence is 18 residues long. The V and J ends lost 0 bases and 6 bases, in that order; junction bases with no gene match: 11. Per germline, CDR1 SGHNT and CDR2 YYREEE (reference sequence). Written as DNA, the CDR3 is TGTGCCAGCAGCTTGGGGGGACTAGCGGGAGCCGGTGTTGGCGAGCAGTACTTC. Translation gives CASSLGGLAGAGVGEQYF. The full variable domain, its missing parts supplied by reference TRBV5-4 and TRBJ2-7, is ETGVTQSPTHLIKTRGQQVTLRCSSQSGHNTVSWYQQALGQGPQFIFQYYREEENGRGNFPPRFSGLQFPNYSSELNVNALELDDSALYLCASSLGGLAGAGVGEQYFGPGTRLTVT.

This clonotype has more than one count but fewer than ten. In nucleotides, the CDR3 is TGTGCCAGCAGCCTAGGGACTAGCGAAAAGGAGCAGTACTTC. It yields the protein CASSLGTSEKEQYF. The chain links TRBV7-9 to TRBJ2-7; 10 positions agree with TRBD2. Trimming removed 5 bases from V and 7 bases from J; junction bases left unmatched: 8. Germline V gene sequence: CDR1 SEHNR, CDR2 FQNEAQ (reference sequence). The CDR3 runs to 14 residues.

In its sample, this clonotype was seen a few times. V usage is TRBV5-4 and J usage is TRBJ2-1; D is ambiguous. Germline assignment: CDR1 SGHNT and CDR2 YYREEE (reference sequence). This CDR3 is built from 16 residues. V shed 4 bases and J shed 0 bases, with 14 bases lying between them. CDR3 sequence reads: CASSLSIKGSYNEQFF. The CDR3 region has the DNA TGTGCCAGCAGCCTCTCGATTAAGGGCTCCTACAATGAGCAGTTCTTC. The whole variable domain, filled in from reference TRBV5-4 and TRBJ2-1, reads ETGVTQSPTHLIKTRGQQVTLRCSSQSGHNTVSWYQQALGQGPQFIFQYYREEENGRGNFPPRFSGLQFPNYSSELNVNALELDDSALYLCASSLSIKGSYNEQFFGPGTRLTVL.

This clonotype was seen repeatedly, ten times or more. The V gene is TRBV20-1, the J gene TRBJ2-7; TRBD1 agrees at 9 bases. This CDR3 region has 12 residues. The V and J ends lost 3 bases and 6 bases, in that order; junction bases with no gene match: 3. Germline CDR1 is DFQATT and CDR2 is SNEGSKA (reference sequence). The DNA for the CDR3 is TGCAGTGCTAGTCACAGGGGGCGCGAGCAGTACTTC. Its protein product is CSASHRGREQYF.

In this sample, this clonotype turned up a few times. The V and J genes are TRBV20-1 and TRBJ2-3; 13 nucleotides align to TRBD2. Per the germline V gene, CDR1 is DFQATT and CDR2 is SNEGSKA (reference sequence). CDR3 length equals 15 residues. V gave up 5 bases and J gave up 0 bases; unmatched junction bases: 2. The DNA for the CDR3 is TGCAGTGCTCGACTAGCGGGAGGTAGCACAGATACGCAGTATTTT. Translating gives CSARLAGGSTDTQYF.

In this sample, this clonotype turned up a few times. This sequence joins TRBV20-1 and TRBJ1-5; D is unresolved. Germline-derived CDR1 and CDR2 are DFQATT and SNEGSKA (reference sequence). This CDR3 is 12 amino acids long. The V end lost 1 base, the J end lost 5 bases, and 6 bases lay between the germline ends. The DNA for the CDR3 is TGCAGTGCTAGAGTCGGCGATCAGCCCCAGCATTTT. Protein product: CSARVGDQPQHF.

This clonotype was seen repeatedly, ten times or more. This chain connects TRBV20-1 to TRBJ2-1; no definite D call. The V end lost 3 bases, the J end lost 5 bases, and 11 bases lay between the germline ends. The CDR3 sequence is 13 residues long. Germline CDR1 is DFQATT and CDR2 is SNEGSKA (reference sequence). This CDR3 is CSASEATNNEQFF. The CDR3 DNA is TGCAGTGCTAGTGAGGCCACAAACAATGAGCAGTTCTTC.

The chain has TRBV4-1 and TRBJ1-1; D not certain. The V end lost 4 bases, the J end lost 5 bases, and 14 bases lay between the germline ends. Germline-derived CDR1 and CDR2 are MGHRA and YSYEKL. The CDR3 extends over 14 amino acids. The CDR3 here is CASSRHTPGTEAFF. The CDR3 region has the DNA TGCGCCAGCAGCCGCCACACCCCGGGGACTGAAGCTTTCTTT.

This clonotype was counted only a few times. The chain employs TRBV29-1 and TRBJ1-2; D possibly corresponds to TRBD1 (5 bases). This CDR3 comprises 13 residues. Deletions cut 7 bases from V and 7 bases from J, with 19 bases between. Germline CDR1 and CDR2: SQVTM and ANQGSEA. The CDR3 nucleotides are TGCAGCGCCGCAAGCGACAGCAGAAGTGGCTACACCTTC. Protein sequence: CSAASDSRSGYTF.

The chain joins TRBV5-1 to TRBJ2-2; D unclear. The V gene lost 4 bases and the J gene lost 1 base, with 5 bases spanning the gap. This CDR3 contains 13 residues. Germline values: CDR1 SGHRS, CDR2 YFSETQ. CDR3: CASSLQNTGELFF. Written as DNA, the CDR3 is TGCGCCAGCAGCCTTCAGAACACCGGGGAGCTGTTTTTT.

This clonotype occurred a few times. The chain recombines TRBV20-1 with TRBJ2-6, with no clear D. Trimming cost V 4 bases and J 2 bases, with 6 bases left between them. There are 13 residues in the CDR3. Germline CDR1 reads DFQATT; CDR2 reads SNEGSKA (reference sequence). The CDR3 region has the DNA TGCAGTGCTAAGTTCACTGGGGCCAACGTCCTGACTTTC. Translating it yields CSAKFTGANVLTF.

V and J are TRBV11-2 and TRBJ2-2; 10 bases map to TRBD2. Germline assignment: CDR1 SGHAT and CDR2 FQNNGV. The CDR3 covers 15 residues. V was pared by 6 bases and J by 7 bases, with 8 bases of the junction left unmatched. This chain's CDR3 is CASRTSGRAVGELFF. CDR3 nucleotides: TGTGCCAGCAGAACGAGCGGGAGGGCCGTCGGGGAGCTGTTTTTT.

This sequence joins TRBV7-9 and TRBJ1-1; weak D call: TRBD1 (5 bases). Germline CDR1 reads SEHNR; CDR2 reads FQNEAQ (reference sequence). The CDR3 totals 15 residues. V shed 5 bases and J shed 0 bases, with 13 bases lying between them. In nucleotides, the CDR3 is TGTGCCAGCAGCACTCGACAGAAATTGAACACTGAAGCTTTCTTT. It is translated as CASSTRQKLNTEAFF.

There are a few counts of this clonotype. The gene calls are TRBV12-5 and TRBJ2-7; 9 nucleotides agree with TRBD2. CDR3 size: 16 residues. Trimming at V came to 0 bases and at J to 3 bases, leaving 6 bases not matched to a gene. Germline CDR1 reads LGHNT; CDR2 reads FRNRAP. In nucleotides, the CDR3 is TGTGCTAGTGGTTTGGTAAGCGGTAGCGGGAGCTACGAGCAGTACTTC. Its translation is CASGLVSGSGSYEQYF.

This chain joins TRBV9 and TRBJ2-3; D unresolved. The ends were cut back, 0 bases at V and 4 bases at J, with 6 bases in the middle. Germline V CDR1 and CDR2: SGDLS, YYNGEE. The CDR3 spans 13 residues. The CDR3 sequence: CASSVGVPDTQYF. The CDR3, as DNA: TGTGCCAGCAGCGTAGGGGTTCCAGATACGCAGTATTTT. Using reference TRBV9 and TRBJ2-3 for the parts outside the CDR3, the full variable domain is DSGVTQTPKHLITATGQRVTLRCSPRSGDLSVYWYQQSLDQGLQFLIQYYNGEERAKGNILERFSAQQFPDLHSELNLSSLELGDSALYFCASSVGVPDTQYFGPGTRLTVL.

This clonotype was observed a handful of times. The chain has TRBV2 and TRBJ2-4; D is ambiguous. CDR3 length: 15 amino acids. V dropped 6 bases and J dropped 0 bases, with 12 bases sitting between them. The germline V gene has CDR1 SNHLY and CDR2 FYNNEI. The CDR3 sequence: CASRPWLSAKNIQYF. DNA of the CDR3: TGTGCCAGCAGGCCTTGGCTATCAGCCAAAAACATTCAGTACTTC. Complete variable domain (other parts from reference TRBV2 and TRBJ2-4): EPEVTQTPSHQVTQMGQEVILRCVPISNHLYFYWYRQILGQKVEFLVSFYNNEISEKSEIFDDQFSVERPDGSNFTLKIRSTKLEDSAMYFCASRPWLSAKNIQYFGAGTRLSVL.

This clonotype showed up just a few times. The CDR3 sequence is CASSLRPGSPGNEQFF. The CDR3 bases are TGTGCCAGCAGCTTAAGGCCAGGGTCTCCGGGCAATGAGCAGTTCTTC. The V and J genes are TRBV7-9 and TRBJ2-1; maybe TRBD1 (5 bases). The CDR3 loop spans 16 amino acids. Germline V gives CDR1 SEHNR, CDR2 FQNEAQ (reference sequence). The V gene lost 2 bases and the J gene lost 6 bases, with 17 bases spanning the gap.

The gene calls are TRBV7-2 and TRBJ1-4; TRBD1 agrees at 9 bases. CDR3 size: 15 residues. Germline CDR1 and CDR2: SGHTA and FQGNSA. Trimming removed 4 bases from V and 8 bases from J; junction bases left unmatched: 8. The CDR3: CASSSAGTGWEKLFF. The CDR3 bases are TGTGCCAGCAGCTCCGCCGGGACAGGGTGGGAAAAACTGTTTTTT.

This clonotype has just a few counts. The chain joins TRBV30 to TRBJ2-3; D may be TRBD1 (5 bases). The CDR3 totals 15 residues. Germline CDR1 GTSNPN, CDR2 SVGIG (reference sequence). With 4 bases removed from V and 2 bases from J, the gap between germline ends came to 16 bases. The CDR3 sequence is CAWKGQYDNTDTQYF. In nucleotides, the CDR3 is TGTGCCTGGAAGGGGCAGTACGATAACACAGATACGCAGTATTTT.

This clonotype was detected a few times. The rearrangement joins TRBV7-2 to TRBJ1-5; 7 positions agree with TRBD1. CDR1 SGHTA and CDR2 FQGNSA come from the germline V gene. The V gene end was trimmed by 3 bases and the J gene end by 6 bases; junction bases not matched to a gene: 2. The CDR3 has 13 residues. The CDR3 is CASSFRGTQPQHF. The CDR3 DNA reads TGTGCCAGCAGCTTCAGGGGGACTCAGCCCCAGCATTTT.

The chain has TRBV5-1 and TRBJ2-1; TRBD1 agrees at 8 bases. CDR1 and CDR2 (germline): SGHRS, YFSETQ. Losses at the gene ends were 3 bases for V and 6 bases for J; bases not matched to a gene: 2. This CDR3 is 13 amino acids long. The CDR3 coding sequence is TGCGCCAGCAGCTCGGACAGGGCCAATGAGCAGTTCTTC. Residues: CASSSDRANEQFF. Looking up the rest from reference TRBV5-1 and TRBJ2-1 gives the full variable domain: KAGVTQTPRYLIKTRGQQVTLSCSPISGHRSVSWYQQTPGQGLQFLFEYFSETQRNKGNFPGRFSGRQFSNSRSEMNVSTLELGDSALYLCASSSDRANEQFFGPGTRLTVL.

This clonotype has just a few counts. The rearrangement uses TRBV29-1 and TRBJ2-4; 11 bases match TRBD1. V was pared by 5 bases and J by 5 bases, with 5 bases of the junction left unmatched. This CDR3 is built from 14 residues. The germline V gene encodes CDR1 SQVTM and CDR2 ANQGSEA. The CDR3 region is CSVLGTGGQNIQYF. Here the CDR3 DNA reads TGCAGCGTTTTAGGGACAGGGGGACAAAACATTCAGTACTTC.

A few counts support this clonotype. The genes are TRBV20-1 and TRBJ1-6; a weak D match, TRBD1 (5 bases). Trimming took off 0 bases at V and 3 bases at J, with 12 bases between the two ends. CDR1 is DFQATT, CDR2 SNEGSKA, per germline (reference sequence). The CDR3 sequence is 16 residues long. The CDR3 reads CSAREVAGIYNSPLHF. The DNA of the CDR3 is TGCAGTGCTAGAGAAGTTGCAGGGATCTATAATTCACCCCTCCACTTT.